What follows is one TCR beta chain and its context. This clonotype has just a few counts. Its antigen remains undetermined. One base away there is no much larger clone; base qualities are not given. The germline V gene (reference sequence) provides CDR1 LNHDA and CDR2 SQIVND. V and J lose 1 base and 8 bases, and a span of 12 bases separates them. The CDR3 goes from the cysteine to the phenylalanine over 14 residues. Solely the CDR3 DNA is kept, with 42 bases framed from the first base. The library was made by 5' RACE. Instrument on record: Illumina HiSeq 2000. Template switching added a universal primer binding site, and the final cDNA carried a unique molecular identifier that allowed TCR cDNA molecules to be counted accurately. Specific primers in the conserved constant-segment region were used to synthesize first-strand cDNA for the TCR alpha and beta chains. To control for contamination, every cDNA library was double barcoded, receiving both a SMART-Mk sample barcode and Illumina barcodes. Two successive PCR steps introduced TruSeq adapter sequences along with Illumina sample barcodes. The Illumina HiSeq platform was used with custom primers to sequence TCR alpha and beta cDNA libraries. Turning to the authors' computational methods: Unique molecular identifiers were extracted from raw reads with MiGEC, and CDR3 positions were determined with MiXCR. For each individual, recombination models were inferred using an EM algorithm with the repgenHMM and IGoR tools. The tcR package in R was used for shared clonotype analysis, with sharing normalized by the product of cloneset sizes. To study raw recombination free of thymic and clonal selection effects, out-of-frame nonproductive sequences were analyzed. TCRdb cleaned the public reads at Q25 with fastp, built clones with MiXCR and kept in-frame beta chains. A single entry per CDR3 protein holds the most common genes and DNA from its merged rows. The V and J calls were determined by TCRdb, not by the authors. For this sample there are 450,000 or so distinct CDR3 sequences; roughly 13% appear just once. Jointly, the top ten make up approximately 0.98% of the sample.

The entry originates in a study of identical twins (dated by TCRdb to 2016 to 2017). For context, the study as a whole: TCR alpha and beta repertoires from monozygotic twins, unrelated adults of various ages and cord blood were deep-sequenced to test whether fetal clonotypes persist. Replicate twin experiments were performed at different times using different library preparation protocols to rule out contamination.

Every donor was a healthy Caucasian. The twin cohort comprised three pairs of female monozygotic twins, all aged roughly 18 to 30 years. CD4+ and CD8+ T cell populations were isolated with positive isolation kits from Invitrogen. What the work shows at the level of the full study, not this receptor alone: Excess twin sharing in beta out-of-frame sequences was weaker because fewer shared sequences lowered the signal-to-noise ratio. Zero-insertion analyses could be partly confounded by invariant T cells such as MAIT and iNKT, although diverse VJ usage argued against such confounding for most clonotypes. Out-of-frame TCR alpha sequences shared between twins showed an excess of low generation-probability sequences compared with coincidental sharing between unrelated individuals. In monozygotic twins, recombination models systematically underestimated out-of-frame TCR alpha sharing, but the models matched the sharing seen between unrelated individuals. Fewer insertions were carried by abundant cord blood beta clonotypes, a similar but weaker trend appeared in young adult naive repertoires, and no such trend appeared in memory repertoires. Conclusions relied on cross-sectional statistical analysis, since the same donors could not be followed over many years.

Another study also made use of these data, one on yellow fever vaccine responses in identical twins. That second report states: The T cell response to vaccination in identical twins was reported by the authors to appear partly convergent and partly personalized. Focusing on identical twins, the study followed the T cell clones that responded to the vaccine, and did so with precision.

The sequencing input was CD4+ T cells sorted from blood. This TCR came from a woman between 18 and 29 years old in good health. This receptor chain uses TRBV19 and TRBJ2-4; no confident D gene assignment can be made. CDR3 region: CASSIGNPKDIQYF. The bases read TGTGCCAGTAGTATAGGCAACCCCAAGGACATTCAGTACTTC.